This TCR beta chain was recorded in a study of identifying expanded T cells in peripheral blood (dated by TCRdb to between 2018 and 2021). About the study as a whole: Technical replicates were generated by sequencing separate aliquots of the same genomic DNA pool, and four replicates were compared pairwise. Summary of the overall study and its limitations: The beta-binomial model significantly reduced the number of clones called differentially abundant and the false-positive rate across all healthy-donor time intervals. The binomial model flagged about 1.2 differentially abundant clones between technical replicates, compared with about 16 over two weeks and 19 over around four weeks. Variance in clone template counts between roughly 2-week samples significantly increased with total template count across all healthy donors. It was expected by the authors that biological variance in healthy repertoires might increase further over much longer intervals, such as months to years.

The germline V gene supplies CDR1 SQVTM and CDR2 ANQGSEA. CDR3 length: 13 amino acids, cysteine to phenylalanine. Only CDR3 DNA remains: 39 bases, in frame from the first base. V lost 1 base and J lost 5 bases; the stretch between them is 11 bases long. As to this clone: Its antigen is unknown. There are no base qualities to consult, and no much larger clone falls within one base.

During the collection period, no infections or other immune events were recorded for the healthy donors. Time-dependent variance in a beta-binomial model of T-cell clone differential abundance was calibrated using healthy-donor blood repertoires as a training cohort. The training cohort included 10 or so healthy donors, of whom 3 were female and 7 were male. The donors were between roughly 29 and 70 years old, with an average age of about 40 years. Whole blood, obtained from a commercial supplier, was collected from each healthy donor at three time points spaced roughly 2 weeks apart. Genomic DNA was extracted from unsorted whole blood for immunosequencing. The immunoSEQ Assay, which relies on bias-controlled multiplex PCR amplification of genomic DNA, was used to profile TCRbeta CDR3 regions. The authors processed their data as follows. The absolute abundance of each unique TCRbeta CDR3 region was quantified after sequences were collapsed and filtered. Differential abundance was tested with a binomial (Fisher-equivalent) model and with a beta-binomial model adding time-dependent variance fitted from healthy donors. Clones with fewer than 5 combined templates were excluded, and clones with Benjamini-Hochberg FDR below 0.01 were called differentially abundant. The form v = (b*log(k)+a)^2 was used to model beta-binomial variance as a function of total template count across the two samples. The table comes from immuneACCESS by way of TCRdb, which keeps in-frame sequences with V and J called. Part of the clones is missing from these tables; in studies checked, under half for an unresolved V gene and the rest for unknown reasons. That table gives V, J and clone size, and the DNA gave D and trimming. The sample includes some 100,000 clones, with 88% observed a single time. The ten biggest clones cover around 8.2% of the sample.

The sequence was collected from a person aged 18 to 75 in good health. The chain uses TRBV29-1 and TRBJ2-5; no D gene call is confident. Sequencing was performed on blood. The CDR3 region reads CSVEGWAKETQYF. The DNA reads TGCAGCGTTGAAGGTTGGGCGAAGGAGACCCAGTACTTC.